Detailed here is one T cell receptor (beta chain). The data are from a study of blood T cell repertoires in COVID-19. Profiled with immunoSEQ multiplex PCR; TCRdb holds only in-frame clones, not every one. Of a few hundred thousand clones listed, roughly 83% are singletons. The CDR3 length is 15 residues. CDR1 and CDR2 from the germline V gene are LNHDA and SQIVND (reference sequence). V was trimmed by 5 bases and J by 4 bases, leaving 17 bases between them. This sequence was found in a man older than 75 with acute or convalescent COVID-19. The genes are TRBV19 and TRBJ1-1; D may be TRBD1 (6 bases). Sequenced sample: peripheral blood. The CDR3 region has the DNA TGTGCCAGTAGTTTTCCGACAGGTACGACCACTGAAGCTTTCTTT. Protein sequence: CASSFPTGTTTEAFF. The full variable domain, in which reference TRBV19 and TRBJ1-1 provide the parts outside the CDR3, is DGGITQSPKYLFRKEGQNVTLSCEQNLNHDAMYWYRQDPGQGLRLIYYSQIVNDFQKGDIAEGYSVSREKKESFPLTVTSAQKNPTAFYLCASSFPTGTTTEAFFGQGTRLTVV.